Listed below are T cell receptor beta chains from one sample, sequenced in a study of cytomegalovirus exposure and HLA in healthy donors. Profiling relied on immunoSEQ multiplex PCR, and the TCRdb table lists in-frame clones only, not all of them. The table includes fewer than 200,000 clones, approximately 77% detected once. The sequenced sample consisted of PBMCs. The origin of the receptors is a man aged 30 to 45 in good health and CMV-seropositive. Each CDR3 is given with its conserved first and last residue. D genes are given only for firm matches. Some rows have no size entry. The others give once, few or many, or a class for an expanded clone.

.,TRBV7-7,.,TRBJ2-3,CASSPPSGAQYF,TGTGCCAGCAGCCCCCCCTCGGGGGCGCAGTATTTT
.,TRBV11-3,.,TRBJ2-2,CASCTGMGELFF,TGTGCCAGCTGTACGGGGATGGGGGAGCTGTTTTTT
.,TRBV30,.,TRBJ1-2,CAWVDLNYGYTF,TGTGCCTGGGTTGACTTAAACTATGGCTACACCTTC
TRBD1,TRBV28,.,TRBJ2-7,CASSSDRDEQYF,TGTGCCAGCAGCTCAGACAGGGACGAGCAGTACTTC
.,TRBV28,.,TRBJ2-3,CASVFRQADTQYF,TGTGCCAGCGTTTTCCGACAGGCAGATACGCAGTATTTT
.,TRBV6-5,.,TRBJ1-2,CASSYGNYRVNYGYTF,TGTGCCAGCAGTTACGGGAACTACAGGGTCAACTATGGCTACACCTTC
.,TRBV7-9,once,TRBJ1-6,CASSSDSGGPLHF,TGTGCCAGCAGCTCAGACTCCGGGGGGCCCCTCCACTTT
.,TRBV6-5,.,TRBJ2-4,CASKPRQLKNIQYF,TGTGCCAGCAAACCACGACAGCTCAAAAACATTCAGTACTTC
TRBD1,TRBV4-1,.,TRBJ2-7,CARGTGGHEQYF,TGCGCCAGGGGGACAGGGGGGCACGAGCAGTACTTC
.,TRBV2,.,TRBJ2-3,CAIGGVDDYTDTQYF,TGTGCCATCGGCGGGGTAGACGACTACACAGATACGCAGTATTTT
TRBD1,TRBV10-3,.,TRBJ2-3,CAIRRGTVLTDTQYF,TGTGCCATCAGGAGAGGGACAGTGCTCACAGATACGCAGTATTTT
TRBD2,TRBV9,.,TRBJ2-5,CASSQLAGKETQYF,TGTGCCAGCAGCCAACTAGCGGGGAAAGAGACCCAGTACTTC
.,TRBV6-5,.,TRBJ2-2,CASKRQETNTGELFF,TGTGCCAGCAAAAGACAGGAAACGAACACCGGGGAGCTGTTTTTT
.,TRBV5-1,.,TRBJ2-3,CASSWGAQGGTDTQYF,TGCGCCAGCAGCTGGGGGGCCCAGGGGGGCACAGATACGCAGTATTTT
TRBD1,TRBV7-9,.,TRBJ1-2,CASSWGQGDYGYTF,TGTGCCAGCAGCTGGGGACAGGGGGACTATGGCTACACCTTC
TRBD2,TRBV27,.,TRBJ2-1,CASRGAGGKNEQFF,TGTGCCAGCAGAGGAGCGGGGGGGAAGAATGAGCAGTTCTTC
.,TRBV10-3,.,TRBJ1-2,CAISESKQLFSYTF,TGTGCCATCAGTGAGTCGAAACAGCTTTTCAGCTACACCTTC
TRBD2,TRBV7-9,.,TRBJ2-1,CASSPRVAGHNEQFF,TGTGCCAGCAGCCCCCGGGTAGCGGGCCACAATGAGCAGTTCTTC
.,TRBV7-9,few,TRBJ2-7,CASLGAGRPPYEQYF,TGTGCCAGCCTGGGAGCGGGCAGACCCCCCTACGAGCAGTACTTC
TRBD1,TRBV7-9,.,TRBJ2-7,CASSLFQGAKGYEQYF,TGTGCCAGCAGCTTGTTCCAGGGGGCCAAGGGTTACGAGCAGTACTTC
.,TRBV27,.,TRBJ2-1,CASSLRSGWYNEQFF,TGTGCCAGCAGTTTAAGGTCAGGGTGGTACAATGAGCAGTTCTTC
TRBD1,TRBV29-1,few,TRBJ1-1,CSYRQGPNTEAFF,TGCAGCTATCGACAGGGACCAAACACTGAAGCTTTCTTT